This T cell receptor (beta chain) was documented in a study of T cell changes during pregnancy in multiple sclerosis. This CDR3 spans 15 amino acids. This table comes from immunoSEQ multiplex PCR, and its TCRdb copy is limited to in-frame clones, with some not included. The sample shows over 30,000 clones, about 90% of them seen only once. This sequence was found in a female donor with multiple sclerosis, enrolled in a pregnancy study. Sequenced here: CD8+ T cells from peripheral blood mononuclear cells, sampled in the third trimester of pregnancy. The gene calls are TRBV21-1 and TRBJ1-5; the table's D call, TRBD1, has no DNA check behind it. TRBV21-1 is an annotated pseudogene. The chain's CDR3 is CASSLKGYSNQPQHF. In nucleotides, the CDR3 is TGTGCCAGCAGCCTTAAGGGGTATAGCAATCAGCCCCAGCATTTT.